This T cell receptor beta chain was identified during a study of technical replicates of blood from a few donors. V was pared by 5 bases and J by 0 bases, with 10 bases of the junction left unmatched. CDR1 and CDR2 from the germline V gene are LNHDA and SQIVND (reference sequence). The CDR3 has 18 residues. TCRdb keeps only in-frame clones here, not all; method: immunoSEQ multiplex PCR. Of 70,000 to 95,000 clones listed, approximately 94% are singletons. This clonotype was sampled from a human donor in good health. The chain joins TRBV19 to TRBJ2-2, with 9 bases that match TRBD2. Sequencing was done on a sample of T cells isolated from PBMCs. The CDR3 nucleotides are TGTGCCAGTAGTTCCCGACTGCGACTAGCGGCGAACACCGGGGAGCTGTTTTTT. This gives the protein CASSSRLRLAANTGELFF.